This passage covers 28 T cell receptor beta chains from one sample sequenced in a study of graft-versus-host responses after intestinal transplantation. Sequencing used immunoSEQ multiplex PCR; TCRdb keeps in-frame clones, though not all of them. The sample consists of about 84,000 clones, 75% to 95% of them appearing once. These receptors' antigens are unknown. The sequencing here drew on unstimulated CD4+ T cells sorted from spleen or lymph node cells, taken before transplant. The receptor source for this set is a human donor who was the organ donor for an intestinal transplant.

This chain uses TRBV19 with TRBJ1-3; D is unclear. The germline gives CDR1 LNHDA, CDR2 SQIVND (reference sequence). The CDR3 contains 15 residues. Trimming shortened V by 3 bases and J by 5 bases, and 14 bases separated the two germline ends. As DNA, the CDR3 is TGTGCCAGTAGTATCATCTCGGCTACTAGAAACACCATATATTTT. This gives the protein CASSIISATRNTIYF.

The rearrangement joins TRBV6-6 to TRBJ2-7; TRBD1 matches 7 bases. This CDR3 comprises 15 residues. Germline values: CDR1 MNHNY, CDR2 SVGAGI (reference sequence). The V gene end was trimmed by 4 bases and the J gene end by 4 bases; junction bases not matched to a gene: 10. The CDR3 sequence is CASSSRQGRGYEQYF. CDR3 in DNA: TGTGCCAGCAGTTCTCGACAGGGACGCGGATACGAGCAGTACTTC.

This clone was seen just once. The chain uses TRBV10-3 and TRBJ1-1; a weak D match, TRBD1 (5 bases). Trimming cost V 10 bases and J 4 bases, with 22 bases left between them. Germline V gene sequence: CDR1 ENHRY, CDR2 SYGVKD. CDR3 size: 15 residues. CDR3 amino acids: CASEVGGAGGTEAFF. CDR3 in DNA: TGTGCCAGCGAGGTCGGCGGGGCTGGGGGCACTGAAGCTTTCTTT.

This chain connects TRBV5-1 to TRBJ2-5; maybe TRBD1 (5 bases). The length of the CDR3 is 13 residues. Trimming pared 4 bases from V and 3 bases from J, leaving 10 bases between. Germline V gene sequence: CDR1 SGHRS, CDR2 YFSETQ. This chain's CDR3 is CASSQGPEETQYF. The CDR3 DNA follows: TGCGCCAGCAGCCAGGGCCCCGAAGAGACCCAGTACTTC.

The chain recombines TRBV9 with TRBJ2-1; 13 positions agree with TRBD2. The CDR3 covers 21 residues. The J segment lost 2 bases and the V segment lost 4 bases, leaving 18 bases of the junction unmatched. The germline gives CDR1 SGDLS, CDR2 YYNGEE. Written as DNA, the CDR3 is TGTGCCAGCAGCTTCAGTAGTTCCAGACTAGCGGGAGGTCCCCCCTACAATGAGCAGTTCTTC. Its protein is CASSFSSSRLAGGPPYNEQFF.

J is TRBJ2-7 and V is TRBV10-2, with a possible D match to TRBD1 (5 bases). V was clipped by 5 bases and J by 0 bases, with 23 bases between them. The germline V gene has CDR1 WSHSY and CDR2 SAAADI. CDR3 length: 18 amino acids. CDR3: CASSSANLQVLYSYEQYF. The CDR3, as DNA: TGCGCCAGCAGTTCCGCCAATCTACAGGTCCTTTACTCCTACGAGCAGTACTTC.

This chain's CDR3 is CATSRAWADSGNTIYF. In nucleotides, the CDR3 is TGTGCCACCAGCAGAGCTTGGGCAGACTCTGGAAACACCATATATTTT. This sequence joins TRBV15 and TRBJ1-3; D not resolved. V dropped 1 base and J dropped 0 bases, with 10 bases sitting between them. Germline V lookup: CDR1 LNHNV, CDR2 YYDKDF (reference sequence). The CDR3 length is 16 residues.

This chain joins TRBV6-1 and TRBJ1-4; D possibly corresponds to TRBD1 (5 bases). Per germline, CDR1 MNHNS and CDR2 SASEGT. The CDR3 loop spans 13 amino acids. Trimming cost V 7 bases and J 5 bases, with 11 bases left between them. The CDR3 loop reads CASMEGLNEKLFF. The CDR3 bases are TGTGCCAGCATGGAGGGGTTGAATGAAAAACTGTTTTTT.

This chain links TRBV18 with TRBJ2-7, with D maybe TRBD1 (5 bases). The CDR3 totals 17 residues. Germline V gives CDR1 KGHSH, CDR2 LQKENI. V lost 0 bases and J 0 bases, leaving 15 bases between the germline ends. The CDR3 reads CASSPPTVPDLSYEQYF. The CDR3 DNA sequence: TGTGCCAGCTCACCACCGACAGTCCCCGACCTCTCCTACGAGCAGTACTTC.

This chain connects TRBV15 to TRBJ2-5, with D possibly being TRBD1 (6 bases). Germline values: CDR1 LNHNV, CDR2 YYDKDF (reference sequence). V was shortened by 1 base and J by 1 base, with 7 bases between the two germline ends. This CDR3 contains 14 residues. The CDR3 bases are TGTGCCACCAGCAGAGGCAGGGGCCAAGAGACCCAGTACTTC. Translation gives CATSRGRGQETQYF.

The V and J genes are TRBV29-1 and TRBJ2-1; TRBD2 might be the D (5 bases). Deletions cut 2 bases from V and 0 bases from J, with 20 bases between. The CDR3 loop spans 18 amino acids. Germline-derived CDR1 and CDR2 are SQVTM and ANQGSEA. CDR3 nucleotides: TGCAGCGTTGAACTCCCCCGAGCAGGCGAGGGCTCCTACAATGAGCAGTTCTTC. Amino acids: CSVELPRAGEGSYNEQFF.

The gene calls are TRBV14 and TRBJ2-1, with D perhaps matching TRBD2 (6 bases). This CDR3 spans 17 amino acids. Germline V lookup: CDR1 SGHDN, CDR2 FVKESK. V lost 4 bases to trimming and J lost 8 bases, with 24 bases between them. The CDR3 region has the DNA TGTGCCAGCAGCCTGAGCAGGGCGACTAGTCGAGCAGATGAGCAGTTCTTC. This sequence encodes CASSLSRATSRADEQFF.

The chain uses TRBV5-1 and TRBJ1-1; D might be TRBD1 (6 bases). V gave up 5 bases and J gave up 3 bases, with 14 bases separating them. In germline, CDR1 is SGHRS, CDR2 YFSETQ. The CDR3 extends over 14 amino acids. The CDR3 is CASRRTAPDTEAFF. In nucleotides, the CDR3 is TGCGCCAGCAGGAGGACAGCCCCTGACACTGAAGCTTTCTTT.

J is TRBJ2-5 and V is TRBV6-1, with 11 bases identical to TRBD1. The germline V gene encodes CDR1 MNHNS and CDR2 SASEGT. This CDR3 has 15 amino acids. After removal of 5 bases from V and 4 bases from J, the junction contained 6 bases not matched to a gene. In DNA, the CDR3 is TGTGCCAGCAGTATTTGGACAGGGGGCGGAGAGACCCAGTACTTC. Its translation is CASSIWTGGGETQYF.

As concerns this clone: Other DNA variants within this sample encode the same CDR3. J is TRBJ1-2 and V is TRBV28; D is unclear. The germline CDR1 and CDR2 sequences are MDHEN and SYDVKM. V gave up 5 bases and J gave up 2 bases, with 21 bases separating them. This CDR3 has 17 residues. The CDR3 reads CASSLATTRDRNYGYTF. The CDR3 nucleotides are TGTGCCAGCAGTCTAGCCACAACCCGGGATAGGAACTATGGCTACACCTTC.

The CDR3 nucleotides are TGTGCCAGCAGTTTAAGGCTAGCGGGAGGAAATGAGCAGTTCTTC. It codes for CASSLRLAGGNEQFF. The chain links TRBV27 to TRBJ2-1; 11 nucleotides line up with TRBD2. Germline CDR1 is MNHEY and CDR2 is SMNVEV (reference sequence). With V trimmed by 2 bases and J by 7 bases, 4 bases remained unmatched. This CDR3 spans 15 amino acids.

The chain couples TRBV9 to TRBJ2-7; perhaps TRBD2 as D (5 bases). Germline lookup yields CDR1 SGDLS and CDR2 YYNGEE. The CDR3 is 11 amino acids. Trimming removed 6 bases at V and 3 bases at J, with 7 bases between. The CDR3 DNA follows: TGTGCCAGCATGGACTGCTACGAGCAGTACTTC. Its translation: CASMDCYEQYF.

In this sample, this clone turned up once. The gene calls are TRBV28 and TRBJ2-1; TRBD2 agrees at 7 bases. The CDR3 runs 17 residues. The germline CDR1 and CDR2 sequences are MDHEN and SYDVKM. V lost 2 bases, J lost 5 bases, and 12 bases stayed unmatched. In DNA form, the CDR3 reads TGTGCCAGCAGTTTACAGCGGGATTTTTCGACCAACAATGAGCAGTTCTTC. Translating gives CASSLQRDFSTNNEQFF.

The rearrangement links TRBV11-2 to TRBJ2-7; possible D gene TRBD1, 5 bases. This CDR3 is built from 17 residues. In germline, CDR1 is SGHAT, CDR2 FQNNGV. Trimming shortened V by 0 bases and J by 0 bases, and 15 bases separated the two germline ends. CDR3 protein: CASSLDFGRALSYEQYF. The CDR3 nucleotides read TGTGCCAGCAGCTTAGATTTTGGCAGGGCGCTCTCCTACGAGCAGTACTTC.

This chain connects TRBV5-5 to TRBJ1-4; 7 nucleotides line up with TRBD1. V shed 4 bases and J 7 bases; nucleotides not matched to a gene: 10. The CDR3 has 15 residues. From germline, CDR1 is SGHKS and CDR2 YYEKEE (reference sequence). CDR3 coding DNA: TGTGCCAGCAGCGTCGGTCCGGGACAGATTGAAAAACTGTTTTTT. Protein product: CASSVGPGQIEKLFF.

V usage is TRBV10-3 and J usage is TRBJ1-1; D is unclear. Trimming took off 7 bases at V and 0 bases at J, with 6 bases between the two ends. Germline V gives CDR1 ENHRY, CDR2 SYGVKD. This CDR3 spans 12 amino acids. CDR3 amino acids: CAITQVNTEAFF. DNA of the CDR3: TGTGCCATCACGCAGGTGAACACTGAAGCTTTCTTT.

The V call is TRBV7-6, the J call TRBJ1-2; tentatively, D is TRBD1 (6 bases). Per the germline V gene, CDR1 is SGHVS and CDR2 is FNYEAQ. This CDR3 contains 13 residues. The V end lost 5 bases, the J end lost 5 bases, and 12 bases lay between the germline ends. The CDR3 protein is CASSAGTSYGYTF. CDR3 sequence (DNA): TGTGCCAGCAGCGCCGGGACAAGTTATGGCTACACCTTC.

The V and J genes are TRBV11-1 and TRBJ2-7; TRBD2 matches 11 bases. Germline CDR1 reads SGHAT; CDR2 reads FQDESV (reference sequence). The CDR3 length is 15 residues. V gave up 4 bases and J gave up 4 bases; unmatched junction bases: 6. CDR3 in DNA: TGTGCCAGCAGCTATTACGGGACTAGCGGTTACGAGCAGTACTTC. Translating it yields CASSYYGTSGYEQYF. Together with reference TRBV11-1 and TRBJ2-7, the CDR3 gives the full variable domain: EAEVAQSPRYKITEKSQAVAFWCDPISGHATLYWYRQILGQGPELLVQFQDESVVDDSQLPKDRFSAERLKGVDSTLKIQPAELGDSAMYLCASSYYGTSGYEQYFGPGTRLTVT.

The CDR3 loop is CASHTVHGYTF. The CDR3 nucleotides read TGTGCCAGTCACACCGTCCATGGCTACACCTTC. The V gene is TRBV28, the J gene TRBJ1-2; D gene ambiguous. V was clipped by 9 bases and J by 6 bases, with 11 bases between them. The CDR3 has 11 residues. Germline V gene sequence: CDR1 MDHEN, CDR2 SYDVKM.

This clone is a singleton in its sample. The chain recombines TRBV30 with TRBJ2-7; D gene uncertain. V was cut by 2 bases and J by 0 bases, with 17 bases left in between. Germline CDR1 reads GTSNPN; CDR2 reads SVGIG (reference sequence). CDR3 length equals 16 residues. The CDR3 here is CAWSQLKQTSSYEQYF. The DNA of the CDR3 is TGTGCCTGGAGTCAACTCAAACAGACCAGCTCCTACGAGCAGTACTTC.

DNA of the CDR3: TGCGCCAGCAGCCGAGCAGGGACAGGGGGGAACGAGCAGTACTTC. It encodes CASSRAGTGGNEQYF. This chain links TRBV4-1 with TRBJ2-5, with 11 bases lining up with TRBD1. The J call may be wrong; the DNA end is better matched by TRBJ2-7. CDR1 and CDR2 from the germline V gene are MGHRA and YSYEKL. The CDR3 runs 15 residues.

The gene calls are TRBV6-1 and TRBJ2-2; possibly TRBD2 for D (6 bases). With 2 bases removed from V and 5 bases from J, the gap between germline ends came to 9 bases. In germline, CDR1 is MNHNS, CDR2 SASEGT. The CDR3 consists of 14 residues. CDR3 nucleotides: TGTGCCAGCAGTGAACAGGGAGGAACCGGGGAGCTGTTTTTT. It yields the protein CASSEQGGTGELFF.

The chain is built from TRBV29-1 and TRBJ1-2; no clear D. This CDR3 is 13 amino acids long. The germline CDR1 and CDR2 sequences are SQVTM and ANQGSEA. V was trimmed by 4 bases and J by 0 bases, leaving 9 bases between them. CDR3 DNA sequence: TGCAGCGTTGGGGAGGGCACTAACTATGGCTACACCTTC. This codes for CSVGEGTNYGYTF.